A selection of T cell receptor beta chains follows, all from one sample in a study of cytomegalovirus exposure and HLA in healthy donors. Profiling relied on immunoSEQ multiplex PCR, and the TCRdb table lists in-frame clones only, not all of them. This table holds around 99,000 clones, 63% found once. Sequenced: PBMCs. Receptors originate from a woman aged 30 to 39 in good health and CMV-seronegative. Each CDR3 is given with its conserved first and last residue. The D gene is left open where the match is weak. Clone size, where shown, is once, few, many, or a class for clones that have expanded.

V	size	J	D	CDR3	DNA
TRBV7-9	.	TRBJ1-1	.	CASSIGQLNTEAFF	TGTGCCAGCAGCATCGGACAGCTGAACACTGAAGCTTTCTTT
TRBV19	few	TRBJ1-2	TRBD1	CASSRADRNGGYTF	TGTGCCAGTAGCAGAGCGGACAGGAATGGAGGCTACACCTTC
TRBV5-6	.	TRBJ1-1	TRBD1	CASSVGQGNTEAFF	TGTGCCAGCAGCGTCGGACAGGGGAACACTGAAGCTTTCTTT
TRBV6-5	.	TRBJ1-5	.	CASSLRGGSNQPQHF	TGTGCCAGCAGTCTCAGAGGGGGTAGCAATCAGCCCCAGCATTTT
TRBV7-2	.	TRBJ2-4	TRBD2	CASSLGVAGPSKNIQYF	TGTGCCAGCAGCTTAGGAGTAGCGGGACCCTCCAAAAACATTCAGTACTTC
TRBV7-3	.	TRBJ2-6	TRBD1	CASSRTPGQGLSGANVLTF	TGTGCCAGCAGCCGGACCCCGGGACAGGGCCTCTCTGGGGCCAACGTCCTGACTTTC
TRBV29-1	few	TRBJ2-4	TRBD1	CSVGTGLPGPLNIQYF	TGCAGCGTTGGGACAGGACTCCCCGGACCGCTAAACATTCAGTACTTC
TRBV18	once	TRBJ2-7	.	CASSPGLSSYEQYF	TGTGCCAGCTCCCCGGGACTGTCCTCCTACGAGCAGTACTTC
TRBV7-9	.	TRBJ1-2	.	CASSGGARGYTF	TGTGCCAGCAGTGGGGGGGCGCGGGGCTACACCTTC
TRBV7-2	.	TRBJ2-3	.	CASSLTPVGGRSTDTQYF	TGTGCCAGCAGCCTCACCCCAGTCGGGGGTCGTAGCACAGATACGCAGTATTTT
TRBV30	.	TRBJ2-3	TRBD1	CAWSVRTGAGDTQYF	TGTGCCTGGAGTGTACGGACAGGGGCTGGAGATACGCAGTATTTT
TRBV27	.	TRBJ2-3	.	CASSLFRGGTDTQYF	TGTGCCAGCAGTTTATTCAGGGGGGGCACAGATACGCAGTATTTT
TRBV9	once	TRBJ2-1	TRBD2	CASSVVAGGTNEQFF	TGTGCCAGCAGCGTAGTAGCGGGGGGGACCAATGAGCAGTTCTTC
TRBV7-2	.	TRBJ1-2	.	CASSLTTYGYTF	TGTGCCAGCAGCTTGACAACCTATGGCTACACCTTC
TRBV18	.	TRBJ1-6	.	CASSPSRLNSPLHF	TGTGCCAGCTCACCCTCCAGGTTGAATTCACCCCTCCACTTT
TRBV7-9	few	TRBJ2-2	.	CASSPGTGELFF	TGTGCCAGCAGCCCAGGCACCGGGGAGCTGTTTTTT
TRBV2	.	TRBJ2-7	.	CASTLGQGRTYEQYF	TGTGCCAGCACCCTAGGGCAGGGGAGAACCTACGAGCAGTACTTC
TRBV21-1	once	TRBJ2-7	.	CASTSNRVHSYEQYF	TGTGCCAGCACCTCAAACAGGGTCCACTCCTACGAGCAGTACTTC
TRBV5-4	.	TRBJ2-3	.	CASSEGTSTDTQYF	TGTGCCAGCAGCGAGGGGACTAGCACAGATACGCAGTATTTT
TRBV19	.	TRBJ2-7	TRBD1	CASRETRGSRGEQYF	TGTGCCAGTAGGGAAACCAGGGGGTCTCGAGGGGAGCAGTACTTC
TRBV7-9	few	TRBJ1-2	.	CACSLAGGTSSGYTF	TGTGCCTGCAGCTTAGCGGGTGGGACATCAAGCGGCTACACCTTC
TRBV19	.	TRBJ1-6	.	CASSIAHRETLHF	TGTGCCAGTAGTATAGCTCACAGGGAGACCCTCCACTTT
TRBV11-2	.	TRBJ2-3	.	CASSGRLTDTQYF	TGTGCCAGCAGCGGCCGACTAACAGATACGCAGTATTTT
TRBV29-1	few	TRBJ2-2	TRBD2	CSALSGKGTGELFF	TGCAGCGCGCTTAGCGGGAAGGGCACCGGGGAGCTGTTTTTT
TRBV5-1	once	TRBJ2-5	TRBD2	CASSLYGLGVETQYF	TGCGCCAGCAGCTTGTACGGACTAGGAGTGGAGACCCAGTACTTC
TRBV19	.	TRBJ2-3	.	CASSVQGGKDTQYF	TGTGCCAGTAGTGTGCAAGGGGGAAAAGATACGCAGTATTTT
TRBV7-9	.	TRBJ2-2	.	CASSLREGAWTGELFF	TGTGCCAGCAGCTTACGGGAGGGGGCGTGGACCGGGGAGCTGTTTTTT
TRBV7-9	.	TRBJ1-2	.	CASSRDMKGYTF	TGTGCCAGCAGCCGGGACATGAAGGGCTACACCTTC
TRBV7-8	.	TRBJ1-1	.	CASSRRGGTEAFF	TGTGCCAGCAGCCGCCGGGGGGGCACTGAAGCTTTCTTT